This TCR beta chain was documented in a study of cytomegalovirus exposure and HLA in healthy donors. The PCR employed 60 Vbeta primers together with 13 Jbeta primers. Repertoires were generated with immunoSEQ multiplex PCR, while TCRdb's copy carries only in-frame clones and drops some. The repertoire has 150,000 to 200,000 clones, around 85% of them found once; the top ten carry 1.5% to 2%. Turning to this clone: Its target is unknown.

Notes on the study in general: In vitro testing confirmed three CMV-associated chains as specific for CMV antigens.

The V end lost 8 bases, the J end lost 5 bases, and 22 bases lay between the germline ends. This CDR3 contains 15 residues. Per germline, CDR1 GTSNPN and CDR2 SVGIG (reference sequence). Specimen: PBMCs. The sequence was obtained from a man aged 18 to 29 in good health and CMV-seronegative. The V gene is TRBV30, the J gene TRBJ1-3; D unclear. Here the CDR3 DNA reads TGTGCCCTGACCCTAGCCGGGTTGCGTCGAAACACCATATATTTT. Its protein product is CALTLAGLRRNTIYF.